These T cell receptor beta chains were read from a single sample in a study of CD8+CD57+ T cells in acquired aplastic anemia. TCRdb passed the reads through MiXCR, listing each CDR3 protein once. The repertoire consists of hundreds of thousands of distinct CDR3 sequences, with around 32% occurring once and the leading ten covering less than 1%. The material sequenced was sorted CD4+, CD8+, or CD8+CD57+ T cells (not recorded which) from PBMCs. These receptors were obtained from a human donor with aplastic anemia. Both conserved end residues are part of each CDR3. Each record gives: J gene, clone size, V gene, D gene, CDR3 protein, CDR3 DNA. The D gene is left open where the match is weak. The listing skips clone size in some rows; elsewhere it reads once, few, many or a size class.

J gene: TRBJ2-7; clone size: many; V gene: TRBV20-1; D gene: NA; CDR3 protein: CSASPLGTNEQYF; CDR3 DNA: TGCAGTGCTAGCCCCCTAGGGACCAACGAGCAGTACTTC
J gene: TRBJ1-1; clone size: many; V gene: TRBV29-1; D gene: NA; CDR3 protein: CSVEDRLARMNTEAFF; CDR3 DNA: TGCAGCGTTGAAGATCGGCTGGCGCGGATGAACACTGAAGCTTTCTTT
J gene: TRBJ1-6; clone size: NA; V gene: TRBV10-3; D gene: TRBD1; CDR3 protein: CAISESSRDSINSPLHF; CDR3 DNA: TGTGCCATCAGTGAGTCCTCCCGGGACAGCATTAATTCACCCCTCCACTTT
J gene: TRBJ2-3; clone size: NA; V gene: TRBV9; D gene: NA; CDR3 protein: CASSGGGGQLTDTQYF; CDR3 DNA: TGTGCCAGCAGCGGAGGGGGGGGACAGCTCACAGATACGCAGTATTTT
J gene: TRBJ2-7; clone size: NA; V gene: TRBV24-1; D gene: NA; CDR3 protein: CASLGTGIYEQYF; CDR3 DNA: TGTGCTAGTCTTGGGACTGGGATCTACGAGCAGTACTTC
J gene: TRBJ2-1; clone size: NA; V gene: TRBV4-2; D gene: TRBD2; CDR3 protein: CASRRTSGGASSYNEQFF; CDR3 DNA: TGTGCCAGCAGACGGACTAGCGGGGGGGCAAGCTCCTACAATGAGCAGTTCTTC
J gene: TRBJ1-1; clone size: many; V gene: TRBV29-1; D gene: NA; CDR3 protein: CSVARMLDAEAFF; CDR3 DNA: TGCAGCGTTGCCCGGATGCTCGACGCTGAAGCTTTCTTT
J gene: TRBJ2-7; clone size: many; V gene: TRBV7-8; D gene: NA; CDR3 protein: CASSLVAETYEQYF; CDR3 DNA: TGTGCCAGCAGCTTAGTAGCGGAGACATACGAGCAGTACTTC
J gene: TRBJ2-2; clone size: NA; V gene: TRBV19; D gene: NA; CDR3 protein: CASSQLEAGEPFF; CDR3 DNA: TGCGCCAGCAGCCAACTGGAGGCCGGGGAGCCGTTTTTT
J gene: TRBJ1-1; clone size: few; V gene: TRBV30; D gene: NA; CDR3 protein: CAWSPRKNTEAFF; CDR3 DNA: TGTGCCTGGAGCCCCCGAAAGAACACTGAAGCTTTCTTT
J gene: TRBJ1-1; clone size: NA; V gene: TRBV7-8; D gene: TRBD1; CDR3 protein: CASSSYRGQNTEAFF; CDR3 DNA: TGTGCCAGCAGCTCCTACAGGGGGCAGAACACTGAAGCTTTCTTT
J gene: TRBJ1-2; clone size: many; V gene: TRBV6-5; D gene: NA; CDR3 protein: CASSYSGRGDGYTF; CDR3 DNA: TGTGCCAGCAGTTACTCCGGCAGAGGGGATGGCTACACCTTC
J gene: TRBJ1-3; clone size: NA; V gene: TRBV13; D gene: NA; CDR3 protein: CASTPEADSGNTIYF; CDR3 DNA: TGTGCCAGCACCCCCGAGGCTGATTCTGGAAACACCATATATTTT
J gene: TRBJ2-2; clone size: many; V gene: TRBV24-1; D gene: NA; CDR3 protein: CARRHRTRRNTGELFF; CDR3 DNA: TGTGCCAGACGGCATCGAACTCGACGGAACACCGGGGAGCTGTTTTTT
J gene: TRBJ2-7; clone size: many; V gene: TRBV6-1; D gene: NA; CDR3 protein: CASSRTLDRDEQYF; CDR3 DNA: TGTGCCAGCAGTCGGACGTTAGATCGGGACGAGCAGTACTTC
J gene: TRBJ1-3; clone size: NA; V gene: TRBV29-1; D gene: NA; CDR3 protein: CSVGPDIERNTIYF; CDR3 DNA: TGCAGCGTCGGACCCGACATCGAGCGAAACACCATATATTTT
J gene: TRBJ1-1; clone size: many; V gene: TRBV20-1; D gene: TRBD1; CDR3 protein: CSAQDRGTEAFF; CDR3 DNA: TGCAGTGCCCAGGACAGGGGCACTGAAGCTTTCTTT
J gene: TRBJ1-2; clone size: many; V gene: TRBV9; D gene: NA; CDR3 protein: CASSPGGSSLDGYTF; CDR3 DNA: TGTGCCAGCAGCCCGGGAGGCAGTTCTTTAGATGGCTACACCTTC
J gene: TRBJ2-2; clone size: few; V gene: TRBV15; D gene: TRBD2; CDR3 protein: CATSRDRGLAGGPPAGELFF; CDR3 DNA: TGTGCCACCAGCAGGGACCGAGGACTAGCGGGAGGGCCACCGGCCGGGGAGCTGTTTTTT
J gene: TRBJ2-5; clone size: few; V gene: TRBV20-1; D gene: TRBD2; CDR3 protein: CSASPVSGREQETQYF; CDR3 DNA: TGCAGTGCTAGCCCTGTGAGCGGGAGGGAGCAAGAGACCCAGTACTTC
J gene: TRBJ1-4; clone size: NA; V gene: TRBV29-1; D gene: NA; CDR3 protein: CSVGDTRGKLFF; CDR3 DNA: TGCAGCGTGGGGGACACAAGGGGAAAACTGTTTTTT
J gene: TRBJ1-1; clone size: many; V gene: TRBV20-1; D gene: NA; CDR3 protein: CSARQGDWTEAFF; CDR3 DNA: TGCAGTGCTAGACAGGGAGATTGGACTGAGGCTTTCTTT
J gene: TRBJ1-1; clone size: few; V gene: TRBV11-3; D gene: TRBD1; CDR3 protein: CASSLAGTGLGTEAFF; CDR3 DNA: TGTGCCAGCAGCTTAGCAGGGACAGGGCTAGGGACTGAAGCTTTCTTT
J gene: TRBJ2-7; clone size: NA; V gene: TRBV11-2; D gene: NA; CDR3 protein: CASSFLLQNYEQYF; CDR3 DNA: TGTGCCAGCAGCTTTCTTTTACAAAACTACGAGCAGTACTTC
J gene: TRBJ2-5; clone size: NA; V gene: TRBV7-8; D gene: TRBD2; CDR3 protein: CASSPGRVETQYF; CDR3 DNA: TGTGCCAGCTCACCAGGGAGGGTAGAGACCCAGTACTTC
J gene: TRBJ2-3; clone size: many; V gene: TRBV2; D gene: TRBD1; CDR3 protein: CASSVDRGGNTQYF; CDR3 DNA: TGTGCCAGCAGTGTAGACAGGGGAGGAAATACGCAGTATTTT
J gene: TRBJ2-1; clone size: NA; V gene: TRBV2; D gene: NA; CDR3 protein: CASVVSLGWNEQFF; CDR3 DNA: TGTGCCAGCGTAGTTTCCCTGGGCTGGAATGAGCAGTTCTTC
J gene: TRBJ1-6; clone size: many; V gene: TRBV2; D gene: NA; CDR3 protein: CASRVMDSPLHF; CDR3 DNA: TGTGCCAGCAGGGTTATGGATTCACCCCTCCACTTT
J gene: TRBJ2-7; clone size: many; V gene: TRBV20-1; D gene: NA; CDR3 protein: CSATSPQGPYEQYF; CDR3 DNA: TGCAGTGCTACGAGCCCCCAGGGTCCCTACGAGCAGTACTTC
J gene: TRBJ2-5; clone size: NA; V gene: TRBV24-1; D gene: NA; CDR3 protein: CATSDGRETQYF; CDR3 DNA: TGTGCCACCAGTGATGGGCGGGAGACCCAGTACTTC
J gene: TRBJ2-3; clone size: many; V gene: TRBV7-2; D gene: NA; CDR3 protein: CASSLGLADTQYF; CDR3 DNA: TGTGCCAGCAGCTTGGGTTTAGCAGATACGCAGTATTTT
J gene: TRBJ2-7; clone size: many; V gene: TRBV7-2; D gene: TRBD1; CDR3 protein: CASSPSGQGIDEQYF; CDR3 DNA: TGTGCCAGCAGCCCCTCTGGACAGGGGATCGACGAGCAGTACTTC
J gene: TRBJ1-1; clone size: NA; V gene: TRBV20-1; D gene: NA; CDR3 protein: CSARDAGTTEAFF; CDR3 DNA: TGCAGTGCTAGAGATGCAGGGACCACTGAAGCTTTCTTT
J gene: TRBJ2-7; clone size: few; V gene: TRBV7-8; D gene: NA; CDR3 protein: CASSVLASSYEQYF; CDR3 DNA: TGTGCCAGCAGCGTTTTAGCGAGCTCCTACGAGCAGTACTTC
J gene: TRBJ1-1; clone size: few; V gene: TRBV6-4; D gene: TRBD1; CDR3 protein: CASSEGQGQRAFF; CDR3 DNA: TGTGCCAGCAGTGAAGGACAGGGGCAAAGAGCTTTCTTT
J gene: TRBJ1-1; clone size: many; V gene: TRBV25-1; D gene: NA; CDR3 protein: CASSASKKGNTEAFF; CDR3 DNA: TGTGCCAGCAGTGCATCGAAGAAGGGAAACACTGAAGCTTTCTTT
J gene: TRBJ1-6; clone size: few; V gene: TRBV13; D gene: NA; CDR3 protein: CASSPDSSYNSPLHF; CDR3 DNA: TGTGCCAGCAGCCCGGATAGCTCCTATAATTCACCCCTCCACTTT
J gene: TRBJ2-7; clone size: few; V gene: TRBV2; D gene: NA; CDR3 protein: CASSEYPGQTYEQYF; CDR3 DNA: TGTGCCAGCAGTGAATACCCCGGACAGACCTACGAGCAGTACTTC
J gene: TRBJ1-3; clone size: many; V gene: TRBV24-1; D gene: NA; CDR3 protein: CATFRGEGGNTIYF; CDR3 DNA: TGTGCCACCTTCCGGGGGGAGGGTGGAAACACCATATATTTT
J gene: TRBJ1-1; clone size: NA; V gene: TRBV28; D gene: NA; CDR3 protein: CASSLRNRRVVTEAFF; CDR3 DNA: TGTGCCAGCAGTTTACGGAACAGGCGGGTCGTCACTGAAGCTTTCTTT
J gene: TRBJ1-1; clone size: many; V gene: TRBV7-9; D gene: NA; CDR3 protein: CASSLDRGDEAFF; CDR3 DNA: TGTGCCAGCAGCTTAGACCGTGGCGATGAAGCTTTCTTT
J gene: TRBJ2-7; clone size: NA; V gene: TRBV12-3/TRBV12-4; D gene: NA; CDR3 protein: CASSFQGGPYEQYF; CDR3 DNA: TGTGCCAGCAGTTTCCAGGGCGGACCCTACGAGCAGTACTTC
J gene: TRBJ1-5; clone size: many; V gene: TRBV7-2; D gene: NA; CDR3 protein: CASSLEALNQPQHF; CDR3 DNA: TGTGCCAGCAGCTTAGAGGCGCTTAATCAGCCCCAGCATTTT
J gene: TRBJ2-1; clone size: NA; V gene: TRBV5-1; D gene: NA; CDR3 protein: CASSQRLGWEQFF; CDR3 DNA: TGCGCCAGCAGCCAGAGGTTGGGTTGGGAGCAGTTCTTC
J gene: TRBJ1-1; clone size: few; V gene: TRBV11-2; D gene: TRBD1; CDR3 protein: CASSSTQGVGAFF; CDR3 DNA: TGTGCCAGCAGCTCGACCCAGGGGGTCGGGGCTTTCTTT
J gene: TRBJ2-7; clone size: NA; V gene: TRBV15; D gene: NA; CDR3 protein: CATSSRTRGEQYF; CDR3 DNA: TGTGCCACCAGCAGCCGTACACGGGGCGAGCAGTACTTC
J gene: TRBJ1-2; clone size: NA; V gene: TRBV29-1; D gene: NA; CDR3 protein: CSVELTGGGYTF; CDR3 DNA: TGCAGCGTTGAGCTGACAGGCGGAGGCTACACCTTC
J gene: TRBJ2-3; clone size: NA; V gene: TRBV6-1; D gene: TRBD2; CDR3 protein: CASGLARGTQYF; CDR3 DNA: TGTGCCAGCGGACTAGCCCGCGGGACGCAGTATTTT
J gene: TRBJ2-7; clone size: many; V gene: TRBV9; D gene: NA; CDR3 protein: CASSVDPAGTYEQYF; CDR3 DNA: TGTGCCAGCAGCGTAGATCCCGCAGGGACCTACGAGCAGTACTTC
J gene: TRBJ1-2; clone size: NA; V gene: TRBV19; D gene: NA; CDR3 protein: CASSDRTGYTF; CDR3 DNA: TGTGCCAGTAGTGACAGGACGGGCTACACCTTC
J gene: TRBJ2-7; clone size: NA; V gene: TRBV9; D gene: NA; CDR3 protein: CASSVGDPGTSSLWFYEQYF; CDR3 DNA: TGTGCCAGCAGCGTAGGGGACCCCGGGACTTCTTCTTTATGGTTTTACGAGCAGTACTTC
J gene: TRBJ2-7; clone size: NA; V gene: TRBV19; D gene: NA; CDR3 protein: CASSMTRDNSYEQYF; CDR3 DNA: TGTGCCAGTAGTATGACCAGGGACAACTCCTACGAGCAGTACTTC